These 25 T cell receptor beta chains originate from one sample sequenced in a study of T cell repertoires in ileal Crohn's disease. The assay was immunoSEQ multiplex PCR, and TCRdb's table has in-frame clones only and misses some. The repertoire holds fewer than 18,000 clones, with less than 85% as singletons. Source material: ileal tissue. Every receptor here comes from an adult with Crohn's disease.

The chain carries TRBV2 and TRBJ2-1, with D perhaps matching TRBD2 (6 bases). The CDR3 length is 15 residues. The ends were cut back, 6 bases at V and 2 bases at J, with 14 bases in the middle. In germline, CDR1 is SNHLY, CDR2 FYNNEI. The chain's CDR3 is CASRDGLNPYNEQFF. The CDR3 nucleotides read TGTGCCAGCAGGGACGGACTAAACCCCTACAATGAGCAGTTCTTC.

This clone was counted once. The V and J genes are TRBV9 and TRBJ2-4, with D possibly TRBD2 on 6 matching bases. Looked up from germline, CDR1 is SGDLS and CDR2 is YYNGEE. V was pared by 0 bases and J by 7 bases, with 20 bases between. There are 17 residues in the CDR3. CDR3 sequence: CASSVDGTGTPGNIQYF. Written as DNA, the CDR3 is TGTGCCAGCAGCGTAGATGGGACCGGGACTCCGGGGAACATTCAGTACTTC.

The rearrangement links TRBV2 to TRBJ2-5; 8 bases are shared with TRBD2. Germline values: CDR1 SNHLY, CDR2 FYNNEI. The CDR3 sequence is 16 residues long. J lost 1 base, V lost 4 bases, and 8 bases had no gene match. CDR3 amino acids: CASSGEGRGAQETQYF. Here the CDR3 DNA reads TGTGCCAGCAGTGGAGAAGGGCGGGGGGCCCAAGAGACCCAGTACTTC.

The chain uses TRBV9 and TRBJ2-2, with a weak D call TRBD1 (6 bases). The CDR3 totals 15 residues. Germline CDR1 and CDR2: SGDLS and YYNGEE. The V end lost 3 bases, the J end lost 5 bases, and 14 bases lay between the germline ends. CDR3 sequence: CASSERGSLTGELFF. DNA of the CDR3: TGTGCCAGCAGCGAGAGGGGGAGTTTAACCGGGGAGCTGTTTTTT.

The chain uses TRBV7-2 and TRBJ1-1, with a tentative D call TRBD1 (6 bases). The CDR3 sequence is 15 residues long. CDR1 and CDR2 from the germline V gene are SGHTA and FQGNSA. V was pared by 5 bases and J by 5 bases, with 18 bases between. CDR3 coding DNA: TGTGCCAGCAGCCAGGCTTGGACAGCAAGGACTGAAGCTTTCTTT. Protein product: CASSQAWTARTEAFF. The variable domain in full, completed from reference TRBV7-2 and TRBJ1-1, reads GAGVSQSPSNKVTEKGKDVELRCDPISGHTALYWYRQSLGQGLEFLIYFQGNSAPDKSGLPSDRFSAERTGGSVSTLTIQRTQQEDSAVYLCASSQAWTARTEAFFGQGTRLTVV.

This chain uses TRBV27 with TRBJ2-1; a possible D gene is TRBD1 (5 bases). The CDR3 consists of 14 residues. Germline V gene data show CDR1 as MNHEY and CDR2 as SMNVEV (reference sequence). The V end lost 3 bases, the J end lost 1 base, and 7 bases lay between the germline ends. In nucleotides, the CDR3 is TGTGCCAGCAGTTTGGCAGGGTCCTACAATGAGCAGTTCTTC. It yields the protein CASSLAGSYNEQFF.

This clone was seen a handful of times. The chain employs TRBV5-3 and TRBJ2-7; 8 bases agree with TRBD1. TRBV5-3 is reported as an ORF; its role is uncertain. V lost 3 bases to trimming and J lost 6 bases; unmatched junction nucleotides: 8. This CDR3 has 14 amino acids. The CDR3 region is CARSSYFGQGEQYV. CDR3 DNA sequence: TGTGCCAGAAGCTCTTATTTTGGACAGGGCGAGCAGTACGTC.

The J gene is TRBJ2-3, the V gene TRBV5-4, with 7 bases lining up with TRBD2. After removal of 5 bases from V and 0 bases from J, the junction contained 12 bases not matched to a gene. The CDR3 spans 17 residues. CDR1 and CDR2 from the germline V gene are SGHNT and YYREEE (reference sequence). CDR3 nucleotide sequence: TGTGCCAGCAGTCCCGTCAGCGGGGCGCCTAGCACAGATACGCAGTATTTT. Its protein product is CASSPVSGAPSTDTQYF.

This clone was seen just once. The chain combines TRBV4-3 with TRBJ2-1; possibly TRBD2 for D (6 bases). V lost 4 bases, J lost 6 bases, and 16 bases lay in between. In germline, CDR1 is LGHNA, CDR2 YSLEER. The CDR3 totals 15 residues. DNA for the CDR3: TGCGCCAGCAGCCTGCGGAGGGCCCGCGTCAATGAGCAGTTCTTC. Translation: CASSLRRARVNEQFF.

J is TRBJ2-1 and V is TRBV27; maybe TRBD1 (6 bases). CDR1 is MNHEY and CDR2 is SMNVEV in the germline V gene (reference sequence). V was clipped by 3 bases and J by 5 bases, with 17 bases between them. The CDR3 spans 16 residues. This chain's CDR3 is CASSLIGQGNDNEQFF. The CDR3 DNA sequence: TGTGCCAGCAGTTTGATTGGCCAGGGGAACGACAATGAGCAGTTCTTC.

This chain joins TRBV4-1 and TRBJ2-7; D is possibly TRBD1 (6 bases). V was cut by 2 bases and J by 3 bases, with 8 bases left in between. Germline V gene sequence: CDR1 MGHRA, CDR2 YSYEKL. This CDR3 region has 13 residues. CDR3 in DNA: TGCGCCAGCAGCCAACAGACAGGCTACGAGCAGTACTTC. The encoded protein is CASSQQTGYEQYF.

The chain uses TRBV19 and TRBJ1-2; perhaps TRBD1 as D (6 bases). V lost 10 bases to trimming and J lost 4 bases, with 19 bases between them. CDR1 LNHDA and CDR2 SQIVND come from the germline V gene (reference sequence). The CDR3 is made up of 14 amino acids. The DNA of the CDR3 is TGTGCCACCCGACAGGACGGTGAGGCCTATGGCTACACCTTC. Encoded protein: CATRQDGEAYGYTF.

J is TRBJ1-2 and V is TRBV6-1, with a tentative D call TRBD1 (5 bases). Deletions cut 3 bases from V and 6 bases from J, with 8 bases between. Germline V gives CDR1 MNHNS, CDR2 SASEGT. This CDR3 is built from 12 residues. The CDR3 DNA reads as TGTGCCAGCAGTGATGGGGGGAATGGCTACACCTTC. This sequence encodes CASSDGGNGYTF.

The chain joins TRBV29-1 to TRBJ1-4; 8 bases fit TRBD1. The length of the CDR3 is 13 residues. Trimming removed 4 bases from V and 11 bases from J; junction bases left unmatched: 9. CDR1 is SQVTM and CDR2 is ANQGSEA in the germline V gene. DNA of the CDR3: TGCAGCGTTGCTGACAGGGGTCCCGGGAAACTGTTTTTT. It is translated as CSVADRGPGKLFF.

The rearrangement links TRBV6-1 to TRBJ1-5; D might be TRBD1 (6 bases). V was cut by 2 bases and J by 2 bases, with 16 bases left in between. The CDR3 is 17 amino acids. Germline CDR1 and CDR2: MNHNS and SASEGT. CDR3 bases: TGTGCCAGCAGTGAAAAGGGCAGGGGAATCGGCAATCAGCCCCAGCATTTT. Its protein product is CASSEKGRGIGNQPQHF.

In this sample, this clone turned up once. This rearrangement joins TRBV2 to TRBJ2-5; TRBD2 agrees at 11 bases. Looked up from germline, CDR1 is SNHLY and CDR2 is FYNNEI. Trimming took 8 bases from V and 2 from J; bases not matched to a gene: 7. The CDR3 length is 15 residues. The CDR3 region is CASGGTSGTQETQYF. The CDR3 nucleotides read TGTGCCAGCGGGGGGACTAGCGGTACTCAAGAGACCCAGTACTTC.

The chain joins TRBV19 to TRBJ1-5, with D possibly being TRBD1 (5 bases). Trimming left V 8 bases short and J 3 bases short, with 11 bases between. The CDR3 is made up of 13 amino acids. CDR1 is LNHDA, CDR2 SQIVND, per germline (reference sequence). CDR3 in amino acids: CASGRVNNQPQHF. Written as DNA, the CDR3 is TGTGCCAGTGGCAGGGTAAACAATCAGCCCCAGCATTTT.

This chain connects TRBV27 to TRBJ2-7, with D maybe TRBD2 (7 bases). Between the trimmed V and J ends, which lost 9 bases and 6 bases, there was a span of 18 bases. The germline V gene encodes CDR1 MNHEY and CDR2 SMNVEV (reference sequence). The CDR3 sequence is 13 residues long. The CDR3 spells CASGGGPFGEQYF. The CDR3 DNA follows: TGTGCCAGTGGGGGGGGGCCCTTTGGCGAGCAGTACTTC.

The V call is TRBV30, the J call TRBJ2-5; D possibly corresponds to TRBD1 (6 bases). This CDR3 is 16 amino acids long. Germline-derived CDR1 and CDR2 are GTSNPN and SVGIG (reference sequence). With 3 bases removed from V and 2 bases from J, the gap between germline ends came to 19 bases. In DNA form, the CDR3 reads TGTGCCTGGAGCAAGGGGTGGGCAGGGGAACAAGAGACCCAGTACTTC. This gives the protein CAWSKGWAGEQETQYF. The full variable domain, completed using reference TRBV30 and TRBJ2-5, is SQTIHQWPATLVQPVGSPLSLECTVEGTSNPNLYWYRQAAGRGLQLLFYSVGIGQISSEVPQNLSASRPQDRQFILSSKKLLLSDSGFYLCAWSKGWAGEQETQYFGPGTRLLVL.

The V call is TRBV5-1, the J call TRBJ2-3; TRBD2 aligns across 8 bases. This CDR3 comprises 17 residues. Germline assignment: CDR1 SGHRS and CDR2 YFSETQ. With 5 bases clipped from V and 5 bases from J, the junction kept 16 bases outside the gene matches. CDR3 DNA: TGCGCCAGCAGGAGAATTTCTCCGGGAGGGCCGGAAGATACGCAGTATTTT. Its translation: CASRRISPGGPEDTQYF.

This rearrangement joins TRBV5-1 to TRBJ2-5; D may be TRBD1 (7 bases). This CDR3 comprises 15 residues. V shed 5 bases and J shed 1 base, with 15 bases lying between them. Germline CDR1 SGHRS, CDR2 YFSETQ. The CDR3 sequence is CASRREGGLQETQYF. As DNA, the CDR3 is TGCGCCAGCAGGCGGGAAGGGGGCCTCCAAGAGACCCAGTACTTC.

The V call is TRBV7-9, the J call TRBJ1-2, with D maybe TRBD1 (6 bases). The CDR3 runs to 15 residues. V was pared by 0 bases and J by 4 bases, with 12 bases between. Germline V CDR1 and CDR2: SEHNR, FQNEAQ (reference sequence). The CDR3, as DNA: TGTGCCAGCAGCTTAGCTTCGGGGACACCCTATGGCTACACCTTC. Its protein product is CASSLASGTPYGYTF.

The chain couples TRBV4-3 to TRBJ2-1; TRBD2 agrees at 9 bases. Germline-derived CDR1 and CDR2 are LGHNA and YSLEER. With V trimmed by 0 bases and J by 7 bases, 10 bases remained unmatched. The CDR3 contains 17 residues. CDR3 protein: CASSQDRGGRALNEQFF. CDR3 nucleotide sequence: TGCGCCAGCAGCCAAGATCGAGGCGGGAGGGCCCTTAATGAGCAGTTCTTC.

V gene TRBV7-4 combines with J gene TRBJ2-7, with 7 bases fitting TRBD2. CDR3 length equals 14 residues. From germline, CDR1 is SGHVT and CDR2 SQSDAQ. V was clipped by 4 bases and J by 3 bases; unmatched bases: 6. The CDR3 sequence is CASSSFGGDYEQYV. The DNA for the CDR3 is TGTGCCAGCAGCTCGTTTGGGGGGGACTACGAGCAGTACGTC.

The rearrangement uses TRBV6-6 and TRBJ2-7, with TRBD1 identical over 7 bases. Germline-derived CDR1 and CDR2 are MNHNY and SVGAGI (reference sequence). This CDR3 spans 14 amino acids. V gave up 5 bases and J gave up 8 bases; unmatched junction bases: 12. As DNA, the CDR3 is TGTGCCAGCAGTCCGGCACCCGACAGGGCAAAGCAGTACTTC. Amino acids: CASSPAPDRAKQYF.